What follows describes a single TCR beta chain. The data derive from a study of blood T cell repertoires in COVID-19. Study context: The analysed material was cDNA or gDNA that came from T cells, B-cell-depleted T cells, or PBMCs.

Original handling: Estimation of nucleated cell counts was performed using reference gene primer amplification. TCRdb's copy holds only in-frame clones and misses some; the assay was immunoSEQ multiplex PCR. The V and J calls and the clone size are those of that table, but D and trimming were determined from the DNA. The data hold about 46,000 clones, with around 87% observed a single time. Per germline, CDR1 MGHRA and CDR2 YSYEKL. The ends were cut back, 0 bases at V and 7 bases at J, with 18 bases in the middle. The CDR3 sequence is 16 residues long. Material for sequencing was peripheral blood. The gene calls are TRBV4-1 and TRBJ1-1, with D unclear. The sequence was collected from a human donor in a cohort sampled during active COVID-19. CDR3 region: CASSQDSPGGKGEAFF. CDR3 in DNA: TGCGCCAGCAGCCAAGACTCCCCAGGCGGGAAAGGTGAAGCTTTCTTT.